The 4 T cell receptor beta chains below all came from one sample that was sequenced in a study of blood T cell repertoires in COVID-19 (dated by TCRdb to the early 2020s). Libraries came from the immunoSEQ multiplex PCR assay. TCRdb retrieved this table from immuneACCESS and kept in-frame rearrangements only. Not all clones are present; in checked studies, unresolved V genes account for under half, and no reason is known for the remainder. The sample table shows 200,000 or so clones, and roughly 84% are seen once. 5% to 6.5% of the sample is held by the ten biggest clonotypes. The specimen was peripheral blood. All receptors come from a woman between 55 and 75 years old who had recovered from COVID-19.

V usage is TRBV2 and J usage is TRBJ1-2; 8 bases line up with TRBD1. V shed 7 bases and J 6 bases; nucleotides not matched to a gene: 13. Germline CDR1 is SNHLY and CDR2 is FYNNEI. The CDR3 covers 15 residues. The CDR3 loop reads CASTALTGGSHGYTF. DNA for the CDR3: TGTGCCAGCACCGCCCTCACAGGGGGTAGCCATGGCTACACCTTC.

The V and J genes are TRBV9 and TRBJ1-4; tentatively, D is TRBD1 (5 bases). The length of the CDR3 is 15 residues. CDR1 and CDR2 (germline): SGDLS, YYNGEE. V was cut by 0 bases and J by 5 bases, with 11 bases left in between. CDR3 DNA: TGTGCCAGCAGCGTAGCAGGGCCGCCGAATGAAAAACTGTTTTTT. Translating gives CASSVAGPPNEKLFF. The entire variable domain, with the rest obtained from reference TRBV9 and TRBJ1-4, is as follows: DSGVTQTPKHLITATGQRVTLRCSPRSGDLSVYWYQQSLDQGLQFLIQYYNGEERAKGNILERFSAQQFPDLHSELNLSSLELGDSALYFCASSVAGPPNEKLFFGSGTQLSVL.

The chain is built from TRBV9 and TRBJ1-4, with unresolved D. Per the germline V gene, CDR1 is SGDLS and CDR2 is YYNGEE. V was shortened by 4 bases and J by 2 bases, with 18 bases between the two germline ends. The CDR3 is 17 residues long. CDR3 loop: CASSLDLRLDTNEKLFF. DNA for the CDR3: TGTGCCAGCAGCTTAGACCTCAGACTTGATACTAATGAAAAACTGTTTTTT.

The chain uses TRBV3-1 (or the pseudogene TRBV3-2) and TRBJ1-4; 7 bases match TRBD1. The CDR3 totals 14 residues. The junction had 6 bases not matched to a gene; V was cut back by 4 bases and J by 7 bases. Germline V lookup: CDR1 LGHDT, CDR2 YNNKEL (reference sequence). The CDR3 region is CASSPRGQSEKLFF. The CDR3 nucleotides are TGTGCCAGCAGCCCCAGGGGACAGAGTGAAAAACTGTTTTTT.